This T cell receptor (beta chain) derives from a study of CD8 T cells in ankylosing spondylitis (dated by TCRdb to about 2017). General notes on the study: The study profiled T cell receptor beta repertoires in healthy donors and ankylosing spondylitis patients to find disease-linked TCR variants. The full study cohort comprised 25 ankylosing spondylitis patients and approximately 100 healthy donors. Peripheral blood samples were taken, and synovial fluid was additionally collected from ankylosing spondylitis patients.

This clonotype has only a few counts. Its recognized antigen is unknown. No much larger clone is present one base from it, and per-base qualities are unavailable. Sequenced on an Illumina HiSeq 2500. Quantitative 5'-RACE with molecular barcodes was the method used to prepare the TCR beta libraries. For the original study's pipeline: Disease-linked TCR variants were identified with a new computational method built on a probabilistic model of VDJ rearrangement. TCRdb trimmed the raw reads at Q25, called clones with MiXCR and kept productive beta chains. Duplicate CDR3 protein sequences are folded into a single record with the most common DNA and genes. In this record, the V and J calls reflect TCRdb's handling and not the investigators' own analysis. The sample table holds roughly 160,000 distinct CDR3 sequences, of which around 9.6% were seen once. Over 13% of the sample belongs to the ten largest clones.

The germline V gene provides CDR1 MNHEY and CDR2 SVGEGT. The CDR3 has 12 amino acids, counting the end cysteine and phenylalanine. Only CDR3 DNA remains: 36 bases, in frame from the first base. Trimming at the junction amounts to 2 bases on V and 4 bases on J, and the germline ends lie 6 bases apart. Study-wide conclusions, independent of this receptor: According to the report, matched synovial fluid samples from ankylosing spondylitis patients were significantly enriched for the disease-linked clones. A CD8+ phenotype was shown by the disease-linked clones, which were found at relatively low frequencies in peripheral blood. Some of the motif variants had been reported before in the synovial fluid and blood of reactive arthritis patients, a finding that suggests common disease-initiation mechanisms. A TCR beta motif made up of several highly homologous amino acid variants appeared to be characteristic of blood from ankylosing spondylitis patients.

What was sequenced was blood, either unsorted or a sorted T cell fraction (not recorded which). This receptor chain uses TRBV6-2 or TRBV6-3 and TRBJ2-7; no D gene can be assigned with confidence. This TCR was recovered from a female donor with ankylosing spondylitis or in good health (not recorded which). The CDR3: CASSYTAYEQYF. At the DNA level, the sequence is TGTGCCAGCAGTTACACGGCTTACGAGCAGTACTTC.